This T cell receptor beta chain was retrieved from a study of blood T cell repertoires in COVID-19. Sequencing was performed with immunoSEQ multiplex PCR; in TCRdb, only in-frame clones are kept and a portion is missing. The table has about 190,000 clones, around 84% seen once. Clinical histories supplied by participants themselves formed the basis of cohort assignment. The V end lost 2 bases, the J end lost 6 bases, and 14 bases lay between the germline ends. The length of the CDR3 is 15 residues. Germline values: CDR1 KGHSH, CDR2 LQKENI. The origin of this receptor is a woman in her twenties or thirties who had recovered from COVID-19. Sequences were obtained from PBMCs or T cells enriched from blood (not recorded which). The chain is built from TRBV18 and TRBJ1-3, with a tentative D call TRBD1 (5 bases). CDR3 sequence (DNA): TGTGCCAGCTCACCAATTGGAGGGGAGGCAAACACCATATATTTT. Protein product: CASSPIGGEANTIYF.